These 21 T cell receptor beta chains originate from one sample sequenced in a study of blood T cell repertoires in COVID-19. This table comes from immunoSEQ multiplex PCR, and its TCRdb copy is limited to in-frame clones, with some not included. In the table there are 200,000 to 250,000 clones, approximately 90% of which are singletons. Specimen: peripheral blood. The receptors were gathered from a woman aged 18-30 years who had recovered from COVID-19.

The CDR3 nucleotides read TGCGCCAGCAGCCAACCAGGGGGTCGGGGGAATGAGCAGTTCTTC. The encoded protein is CASSQPGGRGNEQFF. The chain has TRBV4-1 and TRBJ2-1; TRBD1 is a possible D gene (7 bases). This CDR3 comprises 15 residues. The V gene's germline CDR1 is MGHRA and CDR2 YSYEKL. With 2 bases removed from V and 7 bases from J, the gap between germline ends came to 15 bases.

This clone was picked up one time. CDR3 sequence: CASSFLSMNTEAFF. The CDR3 DNA sequence: TGTGCCAGCAGTTTCCTTAGTATGAACACTGAAGCTTTCTTT. The chain combines TRBV27 with TRBJ1-1; the D is unclear. Germline V lookup: CDR1 MNHEY, CDR2 SMNVEV (reference sequence). The CDR3 consists of 14 residues. V was cut by 3 bases and J by 0 bases, with 8 bases left in between.

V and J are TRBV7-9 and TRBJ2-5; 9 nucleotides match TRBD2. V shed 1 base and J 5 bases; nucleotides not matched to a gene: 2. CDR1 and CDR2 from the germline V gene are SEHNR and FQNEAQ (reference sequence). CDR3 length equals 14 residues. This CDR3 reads CASSLVAGVETQYF. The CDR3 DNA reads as TGTGCCAGCAGCTTAGTAGCGGGAGTGGAGACCCAGTACTTC.

The CDR3 DNA reads TGTGCCAGCAGCTTAGTGGAGGGCCCTGGGGCCAACGTCCTGACTTTC. Protein product: CASSLVEGPGANVLTF. This chain links TRBV7-9 with TRBJ2-6, with D perhaps TRBD2 (6 bases). Between the trimmed V and J ends, which lost 1 base and 2 bases, there was a span of 9 bases. The V gene's germline CDR1 is SEHNR and CDR2 FQNEAQ (reference sequence). This CDR3 spans 16 amino acids.

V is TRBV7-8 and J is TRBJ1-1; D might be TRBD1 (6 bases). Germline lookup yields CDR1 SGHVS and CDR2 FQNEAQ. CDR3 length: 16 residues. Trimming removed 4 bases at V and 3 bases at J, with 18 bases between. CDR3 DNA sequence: TGTGCCAGCAGCTCGGGGGGGGGCTCGCTCGACACTGAAGCTTTCTTT. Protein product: CASSSGGGSLDTEAFF.

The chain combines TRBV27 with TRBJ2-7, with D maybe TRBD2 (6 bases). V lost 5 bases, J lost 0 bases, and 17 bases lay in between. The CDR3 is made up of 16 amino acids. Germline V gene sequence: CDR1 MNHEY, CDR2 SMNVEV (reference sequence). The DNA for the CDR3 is TGTGCCAGCAGTAAAAGGGGACTCGTGAGCTCCTACGAGCAGTACTTC. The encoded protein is CASSKRGLVSSYEQYF.

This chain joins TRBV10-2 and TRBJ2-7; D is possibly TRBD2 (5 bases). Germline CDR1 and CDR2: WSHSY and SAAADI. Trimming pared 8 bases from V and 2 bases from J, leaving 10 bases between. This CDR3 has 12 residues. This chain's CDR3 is CASGTSTYEQYF. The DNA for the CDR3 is TGCGCCAGCGGAACTAGTACCTACGAGCAGTACTTC.

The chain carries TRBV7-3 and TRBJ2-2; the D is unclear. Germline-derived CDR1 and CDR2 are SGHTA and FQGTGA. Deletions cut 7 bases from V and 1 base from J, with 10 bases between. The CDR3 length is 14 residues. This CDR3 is CASTLTENTGELFF. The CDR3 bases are TGTGCCAGCACCTTGACTGAGAACACCGGGGAGCTGTTTTTT.

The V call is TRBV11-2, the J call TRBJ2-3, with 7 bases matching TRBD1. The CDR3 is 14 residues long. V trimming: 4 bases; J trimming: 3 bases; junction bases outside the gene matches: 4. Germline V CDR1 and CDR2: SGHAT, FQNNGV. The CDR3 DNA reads TGTGCCAGCAGCTCGGGACAGTATACAGATACGCAGTATTTT. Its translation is CASSSGQYTDTQYF.

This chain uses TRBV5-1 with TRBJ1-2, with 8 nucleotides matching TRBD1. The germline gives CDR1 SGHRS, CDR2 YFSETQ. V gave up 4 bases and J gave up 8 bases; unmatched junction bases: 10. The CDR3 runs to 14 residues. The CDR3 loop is CASSPDQGAGGYTF. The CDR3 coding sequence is TGCGCCAGCAGCCCGGACCAGGGGGCGGGGGGCTACACCTTC.

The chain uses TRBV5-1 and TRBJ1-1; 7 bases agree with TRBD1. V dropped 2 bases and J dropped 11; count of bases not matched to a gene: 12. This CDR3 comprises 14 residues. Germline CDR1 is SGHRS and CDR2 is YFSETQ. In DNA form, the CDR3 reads TGCGCCAGCAGCTTTACGGACAGGCCTAAAGAGGCTTTCTTT. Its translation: CASSFTDRPKEAFF.

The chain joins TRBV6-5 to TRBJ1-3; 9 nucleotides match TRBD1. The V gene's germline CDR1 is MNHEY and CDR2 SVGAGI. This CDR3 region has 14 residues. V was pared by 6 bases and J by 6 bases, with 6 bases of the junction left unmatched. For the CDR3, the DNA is TGTGCCAGCAGGGGGACAGGGCGGAAAAACACCATATATTTT. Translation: CASRGTGRKNTIYF.

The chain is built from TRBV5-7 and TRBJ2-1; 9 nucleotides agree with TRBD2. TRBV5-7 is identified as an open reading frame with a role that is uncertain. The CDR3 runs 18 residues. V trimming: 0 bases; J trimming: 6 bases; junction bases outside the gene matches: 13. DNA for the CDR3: TGTGCCAGCAGCTTGGAAGTACTCCGCGGGAGGGTTGGCAATGAGCAGTTCTTC. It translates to CASSLEVLRGRVGNEQFF.

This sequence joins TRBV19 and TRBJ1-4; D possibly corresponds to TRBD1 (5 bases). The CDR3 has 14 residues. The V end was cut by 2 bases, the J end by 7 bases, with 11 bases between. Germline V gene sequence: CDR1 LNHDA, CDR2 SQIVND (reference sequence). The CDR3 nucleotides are TGTGCCAGTAGTATAAGGGGTAGGACTGAAAAACTGTTTTTT. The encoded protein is CASSIRGRTEKLFF.

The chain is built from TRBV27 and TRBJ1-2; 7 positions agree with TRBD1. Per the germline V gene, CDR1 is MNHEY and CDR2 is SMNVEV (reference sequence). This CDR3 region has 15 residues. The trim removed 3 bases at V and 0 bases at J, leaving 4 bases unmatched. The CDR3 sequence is CASSFRQGTNYGYTF. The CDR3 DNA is TGTGCCAGCAGTTTTCGACAGGGCACTAACTATGGCTACACCTTC.

In DNA form, the CDR3 reads TGTGCCAGCAGCCAAGAGGGTAGCGATGGCTACACCTTC. Translation gives CASSQEGSDGYTF. The chain uses TRBV3-1 (or the pseudogene TRBV3-2) and TRBJ1-2, with D hard to call. Deletions cut 0 bases from V and 6 bases from J, with 8 bases between. Germline CDR1 LGHDT, CDR2 YNNKEL (reference sequence). The CDR3 runs 13 residues.

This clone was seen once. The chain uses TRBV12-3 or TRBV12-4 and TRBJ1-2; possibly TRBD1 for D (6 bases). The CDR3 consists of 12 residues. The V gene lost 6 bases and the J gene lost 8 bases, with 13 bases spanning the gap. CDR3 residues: CASSFNRVGYTF. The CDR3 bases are TGTGCCAGCAGCTTTAACAGGGTAGGCTACACCTTC.

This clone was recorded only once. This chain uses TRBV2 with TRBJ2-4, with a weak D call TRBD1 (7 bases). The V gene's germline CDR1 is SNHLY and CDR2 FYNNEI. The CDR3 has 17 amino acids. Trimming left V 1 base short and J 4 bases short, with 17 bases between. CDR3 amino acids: CASSEGWAGGRKNIQYF. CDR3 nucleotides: TGTGCCAGCAGTGAAGGCTGGGCAGGGGGGAGGAAAAACATTCAGTACTTC.

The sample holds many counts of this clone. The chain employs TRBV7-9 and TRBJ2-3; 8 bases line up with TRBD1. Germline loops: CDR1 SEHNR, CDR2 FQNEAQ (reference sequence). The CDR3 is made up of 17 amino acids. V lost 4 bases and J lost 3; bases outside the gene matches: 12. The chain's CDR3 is CASSSGDRPIKTDTQYF. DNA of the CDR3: TGTGCCAGCAGCTCAGGGGACAGGCCGATTAAAACAGATACGCAGTATTTT.

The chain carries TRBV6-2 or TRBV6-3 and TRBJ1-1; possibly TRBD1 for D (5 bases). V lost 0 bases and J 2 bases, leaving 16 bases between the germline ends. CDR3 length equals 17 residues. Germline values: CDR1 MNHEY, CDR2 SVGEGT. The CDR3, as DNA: TGTGCCAGCAGTTACTCAACTACAGGAGACCTCAACACTGAAGCTTTCTTT. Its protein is CASSYSTTGDLNTEAFF.

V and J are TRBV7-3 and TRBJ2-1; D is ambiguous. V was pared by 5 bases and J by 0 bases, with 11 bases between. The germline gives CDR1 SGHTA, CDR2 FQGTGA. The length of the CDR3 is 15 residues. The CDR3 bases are TGTGCCAGCAGCCCCAAGAGTAGCTCCTACAATGAGCAGTTCTTC. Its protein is CASSPKSSSYNEQFF.